This T cell receptor (beta chain) came from a study of CDR3 diversity in severe acne. Many counts were recorded for this clonotype. Using its own MiXCR run on the PCR reads, TCRdb lists one record per CDR3 protein. The sample shows more than 70,000 distinct CDR3 sequences, approximately 49% of them seen only once. This CDR3 has 16 amino acids. Germline loops: CDR1 SGHVS, CDR2 FQNEAQ. V was clipped by 5 bases and J by 2 bases; unmatched bases: 11. This clonotype was obtained from a male donor with severe acne vulgaris. V usage is TRBV7-8 and J usage is TRBJ2-5, with 7 bases matching TRBD2. The sequencing sample was made of blood. CDR3 DNA sequence: TGTGCCAGCAGCCGAAAGCGGGATTTCGCACAAGAGACCCAGTACTTC. Protein product: CASSRKRDFAQETQYF.